The entry below gives a single TCR beta chain sequence along with its context. Antigen: not known. The data are from a study of shared clonotypes between healthy human individuals. Clones were sequenced by immunoSEQ multiplex PCR, and TCRdb holds only the in-frame ones, with some missing. The data contain approximately 2.5 million clones, around 90% of them singletons. General study points: Clonotype sharing among donors was thought likely to change with sequencing depth. Relative to clonotypes present in all four donors, those not shared had lower generation probabilities.

This CDR3 region has 15 residues. Trimming took 3 bases from V and 5 from J, leaving 14 bases between them. CDR1 is SGHRS, CDR2 YFSETQ, per germline. Free of recent acute infections or vaccinations, the donors were healthy HIV-negative adults. The CD4+ fraction was divided into a CD45RA+ naive subset and a CD45RA-negative memory subset. This clonotype was sampled from a young man in good health. The specimen sequenced was naive CD4+ T cells sorted from blood. The subset here: CD45RA+ positively selected. The V and J genes are TRBV5-1 and TRBJ1-4; no clear D. In DNA form, the CDR3 reads TGCGCCAGCAGCTACAGCGGTGTTGGAAATGAAAAACTGTTTTTT. It is translated as CASSYSGVGNEKLFF.